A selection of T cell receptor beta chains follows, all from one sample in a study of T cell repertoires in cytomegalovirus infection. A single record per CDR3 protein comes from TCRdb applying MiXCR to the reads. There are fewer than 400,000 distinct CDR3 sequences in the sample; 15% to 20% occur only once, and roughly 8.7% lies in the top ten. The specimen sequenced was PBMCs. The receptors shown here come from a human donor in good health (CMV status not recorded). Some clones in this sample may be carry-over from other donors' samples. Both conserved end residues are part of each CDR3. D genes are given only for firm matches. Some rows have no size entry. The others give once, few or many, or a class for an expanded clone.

CDR3 protein: CASSSNTRDEQFF; CDR3 DNA: TGTGCCAGCAGCTCAAATACACGGGATGAGCAGTTCTTC; J gene: TRBJ2-1; V gene: TRBV7-2; clone size: many; D gene: -
CDR3 protein: CASSYSDGYKRAYAYEQYF; CDR3 DNA: TGTGCCAGCAGTTACTCGGACGGATACAAGCGGGCTTACGCCTACGAGCAGTACTTC; J gene: TRBJ2-7; V gene: TRBV6-5; clone size: many; D gene: -
CDR3 protein: CASSPRWGQGGGELFF; CDR3 DNA: TGCGCCAGCAGCCCCCGATGGGGACAGGGCGGCGGGGAGCTGTTTTTT; J gene: TRBJ2-2; V gene: TRBV23-1; clone size: -; D gene: TRBD1
CDR3 protein: CASSLARRTYEQYF; CDR3 DNA: TGTGCCAGCAGCTTAGCCCGGAGGACATACGAGCAGTACTTC; J gene: TRBJ2-7; V gene: TRBV11-2; clone size: -; D gene: -
CDR3 protein: CASSTGQGPIAFF; CDR3 DNA: TGTGCCAGCAGTACTGGACAGGGCCCCATAGCTTTCTTT; J gene: TRBJ1-1; V gene: TRBV6-1; clone size: -; D gene: TRBD1
CDR3 protein: CASSPMQQGLFHSPLHF; CDR3 DNA: TGTGCCAGCAGTCCAATGCAACAGGGCCTCTTTCATTCACCCCTCCACTTT; J gene: TRBJ1-6; V gene: TRBV27; clone size: -; D gene: -
CDR3 protein: CASSPHTGSSGNTIYF; CDR3 DNA: TGTGCCAGCAGTCCCCACACAGGGAGCTCTGGAAACACCATATATTTT; J gene: TRBJ1-3; V gene: TRBV12-3/TRBV12-4; clone size: many; D gene: -
CDR3 protein: CASSTGGPATGFTQYF; CDR3 DNA: TGTGCCAGTAGTACCGGAGGGCCAGCCACCGGGTTTACGCAGTATTTT; J gene: TRBJ2-3; V gene: TRBV19; clone size: many; D gene: -
CDR3 protein: CASSFHRDPGYEQYF; CDR3 DNA: TGTGCCAGCAGTTTCCACCGGGACCCAGGCTACGAGCAGTACTTC; J gene: TRBJ2-7; V gene: TRBV27; clone size: -; D gene: -
CDR3 protein: CASSPGRQGGWANEKLFF; CDR3 DNA: TGTGCCAGCAGCCCGGGGCGGCAGGGGGGGTGGGCTAATGAAAAACTGTTTTTT; J gene: TRBJ1-4; V gene: TRBV7-8; clone size: many; D gene: TRBD1
CDR3 protein: CASSLDGIPTGELFF; CDR3 DNA: TGTGCCAGCAGTTTAGATGGAATCCCCACCGGGGAGCTGTTTTTT; J gene: TRBJ2-2; V gene: TRBV28; clone size: few; D gene: -
CDR3 protein: CASSRRGQATRYGYTF; CDR3 DNA: TGTGCCAGCAGCAGGCGGGGACAGGCGACCCGGTATGGCTACACCTTC; J gene: TRBJ1-2; V gene: TRBV7-8; clone size: few; D gene: TRBD1
CDR3 protein: CASSRDSNQPQHF; CDR3 DNA: TGTGCCAGCAGCCGGGACAGTAATCAGCCCCAGCATTTT; J gene: TRBJ1-5; V gene: TRBV5-4; clone size: many; D gene: TRBD1
CDR3 protein: CSVLSGSLETQYF; CDR3 DNA: TGCAGTGTTTTAAGCGGGAGCCTTGAGACCCAGTACTTC; J gene: TRBJ2-5; V gene: TRBV20-1; clone size: few; D gene: TRBD2
CDR3 protein: CASRITGNYGYTF; CDR3 DNA: TGTGCCAGCAGGATAACAGGGAACTATGGCTACACCTTC; J gene: TRBJ1-2; V gene: TRBV6-5; clone size: -; D gene: -
CDR3 protein: CASSPFSGEGNEQFF; CDR3 DNA: TGTGCCAGCAGCCCGTTTAGCGGGGAAGGGAATGAGCAGTTCTTC; J gene: TRBJ2-1; V gene: TRBV4-2; clone size: -; D gene: TRBD2
CDR3 protein: CASSFDWDSPLHF; CDR3 DNA: TGTGCCAGCAGTTTTGATTGGGATTCACCCCTCCACTTT; J gene: TRBJ1-6; V gene: TRBV12-3/TRBV12-4; clone size: -; D gene: -
CDR3 protein: CASSSGAVGPNQPQHF; CDR3 DNA: TGTGCCAGCAGTAGTGGGGCAGTAGGGCCCAATCAGCCCCAGCATTTT; J gene: TRBJ1-5; V gene: TRBV6-1; clone size: many; D gene: -
CDR3 protein: CASRLAGVGYEQYF; CDR3 DNA: TGTGCCAGCAGACTAGCGGGAGTGGGCTACGAGCAGTACTTC; J gene: TRBJ2-7; V gene: TRBV12-3/TRBV12-4; clone size: -; D gene: TRBD2
CDR3 protein: CASSPGIIAEAFF; CDR3 DNA: TGTGCCAGCAGTCCAGGTATAATAGCTGAAGCTTTCTTT; J gene: TRBJ1-1; V gene: TRBV28; clone size: once; D gene: -
CDR3 protein: CASSSGPTYEQYF; CDR3 DNA: TGTGCCAGCAGCTCCGGACCGACTTACGAGCAGTACTTC; J gene: TRBJ2-7; V gene: TRBV11-2; clone size: many; D gene: -
CDR3 protein: CASSQDGFTGELFF; CDR3 DNA: TGCGCCAGCAGCCAAGATGGGTTCACCGGGGAGCTGTTTTTT; J gene: TRBJ2-2; V gene: TRBV4-3; clone size: few; D gene: -
CDR3 protein: CASSPALEAGGIQYF; CDR3 DNA: TGTGCCAGCTCACCGGCGTTGGAGGCGGGTGGCATTCAGTACTTC; J gene: TRBJ2-4; V gene: TRBV18; clone size: -; D gene: -
CDR3 protein: CSASPGHAYEQYF; CDR3 DNA: TGCAGTGCTAGCCCCGGGCATGCCTACGAGCAGTACTTC; J gene: TRBJ2-7; V gene: TRBV20-1; clone size: -; D gene: -
CDR3 protein: CSATEFRTDTQYF; CDR3 DNA: TGCAGTGCAACCGAATTTCGCACAGATACGCAGTATTTT; J gene: TRBJ2-3; V gene: TRBV20-1; clone size: -; D gene: -
CDR3 protein: CASRNRSRGQETQYF; CDR3 DNA: TGTGCCAGTAGAAACAGGTCGAGGGGGCAAGAGACCCAGTACTTC; J gene: TRBJ2-5; V gene: TRBV19; clone size: -; D gene: -
CDR3 protein: CASSRDRDYEQYF; CDR3 DNA: TGTGCCAGCAGTCGGGACAGGGACTACGAGCAGTACTTC; J gene: TRBJ2-7; V gene: TRBV2; clone size: many; D gene: TRBD1
CDR3 protein: CASSFRGGKVRAFF; CDR3 DNA: TGTGCCAGCAGTTTCCGGGGGGGGAAAGTGAGGGCTTTCTTT; J gene: TRBJ1-1; V gene: TRBV12-3/TRBV12-4; clone size: many; D gene: -
CDR3 protein: CASSGQQSTDTQYF; CDR3 DNA: TGTGCCAGCAGTGGACAGCAGAGCACAGATACGCAGTATTTT; J gene: TRBJ2-3; V gene: TRBV12-3/TRBV12-4; clone size: -; D gene: -
CDR3 protein: CASSLEVAGRNWAYEQYF; CDR3 DNA: TGCGCCAGCAGCTTGGAGGTAGCGGGGCGTAACTGGGCCTACGAGCAGTACTTC; J gene: TRBJ2-7; V gene: TRBV5-1; clone size: -; D gene: TRBD2
CDR3 protein: CASSLRDRGLEQYF; CDR3 DNA: TGTGCCAGCAGTTTAAGGGACAGGGGGCTCGAGCAGTACTTC; J gene: TRBJ2-7; V gene: TRBV12-3/TRBV12-4; clone size: many; D gene: TRBD1
CDR3 protein: CASSPPGPTAETQYF; CDR3 DNA: TGTGCCAGCAGCCCCCCCGGCCCCACGGCAGAGACCCAGTACTTC; J gene: TRBJ2-5; V gene: TRBV6-2/TRBV6-3; clone size: few; D gene: -
CDR3 protein: CSARERTGNEKLFF; CDR3 DNA: TGCAGTGCTAGAGAAAGGACAGGGAATGAAAAACTGTTTTTT; J gene: TRBJ1-4; V gene: TRBV20-1; clone size: -; D gene: TRBD1
CDR3 protein: CASSISSVWETQYF; CDR3 DNA: TGTGCCAGTAGTATCTCTAGCGTTTGGGAGACCCAGTACTTC; J gene: TRBJ2-5; V gene: TRBV19; clone size: few; D gene: -
CDR3 protein: CSVKGSSYNEQFF; CDR3 DNA: TGCAGCGTCAAAGGGAGCTCCTACAATGAGCAGTTCTTC; J gene: TRBJ2-1; V gene: TRBV29-1; clone size: -; D gene: -
CDR3 protein: CASSWGARGDTQYF; CDR3 DNA: TGTGCCAGCAGCTGGGGGGCCCGGGGAGATACGCAGTATTTT; J gene: TRBJ2-3; V gene: TRBV7-2; clone size: many; D gene: -
CDR3 protein: CASSFWGFTEAFF; CDR3 DNA: TGTGCCAGCAGCTTTTGGGGATTCACTGAAGCTTTCTTT; J gene: TRBJ1-1; V gene: TRBV11-1; clone size: many; D gene: -
CDR3 protein: CSAHAGNQPQHF; CDR3 DNA: TGCAGTGCCCATGCTGGCAATCAGCCCCAGCATTTT; J gene: TRBJ1-5; V gene: TRBV20-1; clone size: -; D gene: -
CDR3 protein: CASSRTEEAFF; CDR3 DNA: TGTGCCAGCAGTAGGACGGAAGAAGCTTTCTTT; J gene: TRBJ1-1; V gene: TRBV12-3/TRBV12-4; clone size: -; D gene: -
CDR3 protein: CASSKITGSNQPQHF; CDR3 DNA: TGTGCCAGCAGCAAAATAACAGGGAGCAATCAGCCCCAGCATTTT; J gene: TRBJ1-5; V gene: TRBV7-2; clone size: many; D gene: -